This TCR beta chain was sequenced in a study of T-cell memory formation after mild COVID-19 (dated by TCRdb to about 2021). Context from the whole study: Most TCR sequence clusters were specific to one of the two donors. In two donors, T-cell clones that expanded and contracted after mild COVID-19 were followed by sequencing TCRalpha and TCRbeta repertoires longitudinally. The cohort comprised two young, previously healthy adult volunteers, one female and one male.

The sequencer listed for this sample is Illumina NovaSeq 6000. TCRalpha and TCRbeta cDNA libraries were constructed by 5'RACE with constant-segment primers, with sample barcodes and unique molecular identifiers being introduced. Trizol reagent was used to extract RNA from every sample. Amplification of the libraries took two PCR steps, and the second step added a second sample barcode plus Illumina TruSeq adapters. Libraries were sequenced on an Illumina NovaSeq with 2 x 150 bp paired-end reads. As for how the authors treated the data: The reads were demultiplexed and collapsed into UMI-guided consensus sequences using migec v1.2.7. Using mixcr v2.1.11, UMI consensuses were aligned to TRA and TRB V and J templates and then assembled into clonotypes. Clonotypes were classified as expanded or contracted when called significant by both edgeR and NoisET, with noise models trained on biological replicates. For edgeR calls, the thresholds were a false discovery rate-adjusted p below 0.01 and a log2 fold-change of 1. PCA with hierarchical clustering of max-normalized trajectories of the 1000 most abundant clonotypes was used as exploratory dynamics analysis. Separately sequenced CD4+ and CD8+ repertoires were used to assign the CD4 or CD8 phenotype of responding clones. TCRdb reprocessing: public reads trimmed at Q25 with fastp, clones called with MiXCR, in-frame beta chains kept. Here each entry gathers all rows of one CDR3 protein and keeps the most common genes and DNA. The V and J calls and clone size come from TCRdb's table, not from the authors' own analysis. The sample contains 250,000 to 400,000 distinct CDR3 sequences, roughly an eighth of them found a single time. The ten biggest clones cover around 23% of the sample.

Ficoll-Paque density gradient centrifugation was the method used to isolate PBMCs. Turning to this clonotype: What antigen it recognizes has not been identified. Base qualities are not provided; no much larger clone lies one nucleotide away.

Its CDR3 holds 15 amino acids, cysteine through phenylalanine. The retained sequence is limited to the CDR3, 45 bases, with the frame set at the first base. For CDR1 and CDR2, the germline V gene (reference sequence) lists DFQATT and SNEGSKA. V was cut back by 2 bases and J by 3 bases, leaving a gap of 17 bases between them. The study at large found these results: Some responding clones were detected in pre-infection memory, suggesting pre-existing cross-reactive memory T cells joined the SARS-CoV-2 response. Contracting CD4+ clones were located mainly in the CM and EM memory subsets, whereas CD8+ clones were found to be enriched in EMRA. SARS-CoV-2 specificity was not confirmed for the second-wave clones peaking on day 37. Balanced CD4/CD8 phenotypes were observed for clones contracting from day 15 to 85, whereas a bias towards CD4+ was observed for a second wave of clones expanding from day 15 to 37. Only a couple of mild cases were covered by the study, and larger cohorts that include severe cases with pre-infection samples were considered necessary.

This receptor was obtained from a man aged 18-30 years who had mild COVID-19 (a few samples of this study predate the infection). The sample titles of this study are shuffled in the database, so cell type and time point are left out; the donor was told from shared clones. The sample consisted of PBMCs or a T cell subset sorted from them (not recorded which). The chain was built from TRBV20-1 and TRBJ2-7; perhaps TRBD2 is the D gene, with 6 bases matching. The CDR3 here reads CSARPASGGNYEQYF. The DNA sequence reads TGCAGTGCTAGACCCGCGTCAGGAGGGAACTACGAGCAGTACTTC.